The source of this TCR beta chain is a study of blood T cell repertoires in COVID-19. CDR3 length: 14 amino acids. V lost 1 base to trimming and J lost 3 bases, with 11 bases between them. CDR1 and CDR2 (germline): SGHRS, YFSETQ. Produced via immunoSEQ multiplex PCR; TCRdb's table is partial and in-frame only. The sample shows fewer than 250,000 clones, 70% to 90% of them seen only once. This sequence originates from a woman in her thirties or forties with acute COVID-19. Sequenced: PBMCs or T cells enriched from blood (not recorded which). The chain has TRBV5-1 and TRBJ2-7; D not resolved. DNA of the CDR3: TGCGCCAGCAGCTTGCATGATAACTTCTACGAGCAGTACTTC. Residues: CASSLHDNFYEQYF.